This note documents a single T cell receptor beta chain sequence. Its matching antigen is unknown. It was with unique molecular identifiers that the TCRbeta library was prepared. TCRdb independently ran MiXCR on the PCR reads; one entry per CDR3 protein. The profile shows around 800,000 distinct CDR3 sequences, about 15% of them singletons. The sample belongs to a study of T-cell reconstitution after alpha-beta-depleted transplantation in children. Study findings and constraints: There were some patients whose high TCRbeta diversity at day 60 came from surviving recipient T cells and thymic progenitors. Among T cells one year after transplant, newly produced cells accounted for most counts and diversity.

V was cut by 0 bases and J by 0 bases, with 12 bases left in between. Germline V gene sequence: CDR1 MNHEY, CDR2 SMNVEV (reference sequence). The CDR3 is 18 amino acids. The sample in question was PBMCs, mostly from graft donor cells, obtained 360 days after TCRalphabeta/CD19-depleted stem cell transplant. This rearrangement joins TRBV27 to TRBJ1-6; D may be TRBD1 (6 bases). This clonotype was sampled from a male patient between 10 and 17 years old who had a stem cell transplant for acute lymphoblastic leukemia, so the T cells may come from the graft donor. In DNA form, the CDR3 reads TGTGCCAGCAGTTTATCCAGGGGACCTAGCTCCTATAATTCACCCCTCCACTTT. This codes for CASSLSRGPSSYNSPLHF.